This T cell receptor (beta chain) was profiled in a study of cytomegalovirus exposure and HLA in healthy donors (dated by TCRdb to the late 2010s). With regard to the full study: According to a later analysis, one platform produced both the 120 validation repertoires and the 700 or so repertoires of the first cohort. High-throughput TCR immunosequencing, statistical association of individual TCRs with disease status, and machine learning were combined to predict cytomegalovirus infection status. The study aimed to test whether cataloging public T cell receptors could reveal signatures of past pathogen exposure. A separate validation cohort of 90 to 150 different subjects was used in addition to the roughly 670-subject first cohort.

V gives up 0 bases and J gives up 5 bases, and the segment between their germline ends measures 4 bases. Reading the germline V gene gives CDR1 MNHEY and CDR2 SVGAGI. The CDR3 runs 13 residues from the cysteine to the phenylalanine. CDR3 DNA is the only sequence kept; it has 39 bases, read in frame from the first base. Results and caveats for the whole study, not just this receptor: The validation cohort had no HLA typing available for a later analysis, so co-occurrence within that cohort was assessed over all 120 or so repertoires. According to the authors, the approach could potentially be generalized to other disease states and immunological phenotypes. A total of fewer than 200 TCR beta chains were listed by the study as associated with cytomegalovirus. Cytomegalovirus status was reported to be diagnosed by the classifier with high specificity and sensitivity in both the original and validation cohorts. Across donors, most TCR sequences were observed very rarely, whereas some public TCRs were present in many individuals. Three of the identified cytomegalovirus-associated TCR beta chains were confirmed in vitro to be specific for cytomegalovirus antigens. Of the cluster scores, about 94% were above 0 in a later analysis, which found that TCRs clustered in the first cohort also tended to co-occur in the 120 or so validation repertoires.

The donors belonged to the validation cohort of about 120 subjects, which was separate from the roughly 700-subject first cohort. A remark on this clone: The specificity of this receptor is unknown. No much larger clone exists at a distance of one base, and base qualities are not known.

Preparation of the library involved the immunoSEQ multiplex PCR assay. As for the original processing: A statistical classification framework was developed to diagnose cytomegalovirus status using the catalog of TCR beta chain sequences. TCRdb re-hosts the immuneACCESS table, in-frame sequences only. Its copies lack some clones; in the studies checked, an unresolved V gene accounts for under half of them, and the cause for the rest is not known. D and trimming were read from the DNA, whereas the V and J calls and clone size are those reported in that table. The sample table records over 150,000 clones; roughly nine tenths of these occur just once. 10% to 13% of the sample is in the top ten clones.

The sequence came from a woman between 18 and 29 years old in good health and CMV-seropositive. Sequenced sample: PBMCs. The chain links TRBV6-5 with TRBJ1-4; the D gene assignment is ambiguous. The CDR3 amino acid sequence is: CASSYSQNEKLFF. The DNA sequence is given as TGTGCCAGCAGTTACTCTCAGAATGAAAAACTGTTTTTT.